Each of the 5 T cell receptor beta chains below was sequenced from the same sample in a study of PD-L1 blockade in urothelial cancer. Regarding time point: pretreatment peripheral blood. Method: immunoSEQ multiplex PCR; TCRdb's copy keeps in-frame clones and lacks some. Of 130,000 or so clones in the sample, about 81% are singletons; the top ten hold 3.2%. The sequenced sample was PBMCs, obtained around atezolizumab (anti-PD-L1) treatment. These receptors were collected from a man aged 50-59 years with urothelial cancer.

The V gene is TRBV7-6, the J gene TRBJ1-4; no reliable D call. The CDR3 loop spans 15 amino acids. V lost 0 bases and J lost 5, with 10 bases in between. The germline CDR1 and CDR2 sequences are SGHVS and FNYEAQ. In DNA, the CDR3 is TGTGCCAGCAGCTTAGCAGCAGGCCCGAATGAAAAACTGTTTTTT. Its translation: CASSLAAGPNEKLFF.

This clone was recorded a few times. This chain uses TRBV5-6 with TRBJ1-2, with TRBD1 as a possible D gene (6 bases). The CDR3 has 12 amino acids. The V gene's germline CDR1 is SGHDT and CDR2 YYEEEE. Trimming took off 4 bases at V and 8 bases at J, with 12 bases between the two ends. CDR3 region: CASSTRTAGYTF. CDR3 nucleotides: TGTGCCAGCAGCACACGGACAGCGGGCTACACCTTC. The whole variable domain, filled in from reference TRBV5-6 and TRBJ1-2, reads DAGVTQSPTHLIKTRGQQVTLRCSPKSGHDTVSWYQQALGQGPQFIFQYYEEEERQRGNFPDRFSGHQFPNYSSELNVNALLLGDSALYLCASSTRTAGYTFGSGTRLTVV.

The V gene is TRBV6-4, the J gene TRBJ1-6; 9 positions match TRBD1. The CDR3 runs to 15 residues. The V segment lost 6 bases and the J segment 9 bases; nucleotides outside the gene matches: 9. Germline V gene sequence: CDR1 MRHNA, CDR2 SNTAGT. CDR3 nucleotides: TGTGCCAGCAGAACAGGGGGCGAGGTAGGTTCACCCCTCCACTTT. It encodes CASRTGGEVGSPLHF.

The rearrangement uses TRBV18 and TRBJ1-4, with a possible D match to TRBD1 (5 bases). Per the germline V gene, CDR1 is KGHSH and CDR2 is LQKENI. The V end was cut by 3 bases, the J end by 8 bases, with 16 bases between. The CDR3 is made up of 15 amino acids. The DNA of the CDR3 is TGTGCCAGCTCACCGCGGGACTCAACGGGGGAAAAACTGTTTTTT. This gives the protein CASSPRDSTGEKLFF.

The V and J genes are TRBV7-9 and TRBJ2-7, with 14 bases lining up with TRBD2. Germline V gene data show CDR1 as SEHNR and CDR2 as FQNEAQ (reference sequence). Unmatched junction bases numbered 8, after V lost 1 base and J lost 6 bases. The CDR3 has 17 residues. In nucleotides, the CDR3 is TGTGCCAGCAGCTTAGGGGGGACTAGCGGGAGAGGAGGCGAGCAGTACTTC. This sequence encodes CASSLGGTSGRGGEQYF.